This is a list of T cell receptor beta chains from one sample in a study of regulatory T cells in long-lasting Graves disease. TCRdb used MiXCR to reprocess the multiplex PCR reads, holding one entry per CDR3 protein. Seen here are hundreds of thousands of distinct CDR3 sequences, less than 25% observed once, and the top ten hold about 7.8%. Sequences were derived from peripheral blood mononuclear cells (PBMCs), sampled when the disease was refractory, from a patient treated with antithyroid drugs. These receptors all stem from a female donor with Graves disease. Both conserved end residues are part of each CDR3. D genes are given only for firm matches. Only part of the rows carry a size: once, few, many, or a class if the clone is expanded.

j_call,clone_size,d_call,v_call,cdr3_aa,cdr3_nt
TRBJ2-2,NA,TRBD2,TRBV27,CASSGRVVHGELFF,TGTGCCAGCAGTGGGAGGGTGGTTCACGGGGAGCTGTTTTTT
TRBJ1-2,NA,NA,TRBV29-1,CGVPAWGLEDGYTF,TGCGGCGTACCTGCTTGGGGGCTCGAGGATGGCTACACCTTC
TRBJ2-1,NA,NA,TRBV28,CASSRGYYNEQFF,TGTGCCAGCAGTCGCGGATACTACAATGAGCAGTTCTTC
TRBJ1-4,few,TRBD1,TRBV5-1,CASSTLPVTGVEKLFF,TGCGCCAGCAGCACCCTTCCTGTGACAGGGGTCGAAAAACTGTTTTTT
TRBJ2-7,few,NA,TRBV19,CASSRDWSSYEQYF,TGTGCCAGTAGCCGGGACTGGAGCTCCTACGAGCAGTACTTC
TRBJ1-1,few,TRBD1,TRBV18,CASGTGGPEAFF,TGTGCCAGCGGGACAGGGGGGCCTGAAGCTTTCTTT
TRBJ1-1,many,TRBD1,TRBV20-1,CSARPYDRGVNTEAFF,TGCAGTGCTAGACCTTACGACAGGGGAGTGAACACTGAAGCTTTCTTT
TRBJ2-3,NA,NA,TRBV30,CALEGERDTQYF,TGTGCCCTTGAGGGGGAGAGGGATACGCAGTATTTT
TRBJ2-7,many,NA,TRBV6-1,CATRRGGATYEQYF,TGTGCCACCCGGAGGGGTGGCGCAACTTACGAGCAGTACTTC
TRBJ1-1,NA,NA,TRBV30,CAWRASTVIAFF,TGTGCCTGGAGGGCCTCGACAGTTATAGCTTTCTTT
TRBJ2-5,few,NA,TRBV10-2,CASSVGSGPRGETQYF,TGCGCCAGCAGTGTGGGGAGCGGCCCTCGTGGAGAGACCCAGTACTTC
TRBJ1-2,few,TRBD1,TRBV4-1,CASSQGVGQGDYGYTF,TGCGCCAGCAGCCAAGGAGTAGGACAGGGGGACTATGGCTACACCTTC
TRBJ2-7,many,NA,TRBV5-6,CASSSDSAIQYF,TGTGCCAGCAGCTCCGACAGCGCGATCCAGTACTTC
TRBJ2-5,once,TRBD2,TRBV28,CASSRNSGRGETQYF,TGTGCCAGCAGTCGGAATAGCGGGAGGGGAGAGACCCAGTACTTC
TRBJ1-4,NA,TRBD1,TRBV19,CACSATGANEKLFF,TGTGCCTGTAGTGCCACAGGGGCTAATGAAAAACTGTTTTTT
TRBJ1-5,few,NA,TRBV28,CASSLRVVGGGNQPQHF,TGTGCCAGCAGTTTAAGGGTGGTGGGAGGAGGCAATCAGCCCCAGCATTTT
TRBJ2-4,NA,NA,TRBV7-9,CASSLEGKNIQYF,TGTGCCAGCAGCTTGGAGGGCAAAAACATTCAGTACTTC
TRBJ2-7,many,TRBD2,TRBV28,CASSDPGLEAYEQYF,TGTGCCAGCAGTGACCCCGGACTAGAAGCCTACGAGCAGTACTTC
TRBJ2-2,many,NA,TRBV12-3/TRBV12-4,CASTLFPHTEPGELFF,TGTGCCAGCACCCTCTTCCCTCACACCGAACCCGGGGAGCTGTTTTTT
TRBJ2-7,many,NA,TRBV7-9,CASSPGGLNYEQYF,TGTGCCAGCAGCCCGGGCGGGCTTAACTACGAGCAGTACTTC
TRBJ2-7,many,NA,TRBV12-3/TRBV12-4,CASSATGRVSYEQYF,TGTGCCAGCAGTGCCACAGGGAGAGTATCCTACGAGCAGTACTTC
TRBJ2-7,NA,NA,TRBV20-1,CSARDTQGAYHEQYF,TGCAGTGCTAGAGATACGCAGGGAGCTTACCACGAGCAGTACTTC
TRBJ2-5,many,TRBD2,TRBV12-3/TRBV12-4,CASSLALGGSGLGAQYF,TGTGCCAGCAGTTTAGCCCTAGGCGGGAGTGGGCTAGGGGCCCAGTACTTC
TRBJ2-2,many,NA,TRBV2,CASRGSSGNTGELFF,TGTGCCAGCAGGGGGAGTAGCGGCAACACCGGGGAGCTGTTTTTT
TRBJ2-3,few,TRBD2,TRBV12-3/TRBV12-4,CASSLSSGRDTQYF,TGTGCCAGCAGTTTATCTAGCGGGAGAGATACGCAGTATTTT
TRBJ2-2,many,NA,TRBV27,CASSWRDTGELFF,TGTGCCAGCAGTTGGAGGGACACCGGGGAGCTGTTTTTT
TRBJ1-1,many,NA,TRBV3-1,CASNQAPDGLNTEAFF,TGTGCCAGCAACCAGGCCCCGGACGGCCTGAACACTGAAGCTTTCTTT
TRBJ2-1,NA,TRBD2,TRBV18,CASSPDGGDEQFF,TGTGCCAGCTCACCGGACGGGGGGGATGAGCAGTTCTTC
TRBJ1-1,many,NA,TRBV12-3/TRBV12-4,CASSIRNALNTEAFF,TGTGCCAGCAGTATTCGAAATGCTTTGAACACTGAAGCTTTCTTT
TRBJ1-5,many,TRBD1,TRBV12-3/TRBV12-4,CASSITGDNQPQHF,TGTGCCAGCAGTATTACAGGGGACAATCAGCCCCAGCATTTT
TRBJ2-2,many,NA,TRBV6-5,CASSYRGTGELFF,TGTGCCAGCAGTTACCGGGGCACCGGGGAGCTGTTTTTT
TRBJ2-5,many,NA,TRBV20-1,CSAWGARETQYF,TGCAGTGCTTGGGGAGCTAGGGAGACCCAGTACTTC
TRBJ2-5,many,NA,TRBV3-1,CASSQAALQETQYF,TGTGCCAGCAGCCAAGCAGCTTTGCAAGAGACCCAGTACTTC
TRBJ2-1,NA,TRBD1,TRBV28,CASSQRMTGPYNEQFF,TGTGCCAGCAGCCAACGGATGACAGGGCCCTACAATGAGCAGTTCTTC
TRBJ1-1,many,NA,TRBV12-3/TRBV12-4,CASSLARHTEAFF,TGTGCCAGCAGTCTCGCCAGGCACACTGAAGCTTTCTTT
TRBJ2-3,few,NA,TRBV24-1,CATSEAESGTDTQYF,TGTGCCACCTCCGAAGCGGAGTCCGGCACAGATACGCAGTATTTT
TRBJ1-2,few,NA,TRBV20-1,CREPPLICDFNYGYTF,TGCAGGGAACCCCCTCTGATTTGCGACTTTAACTATGGCTACACCTTC
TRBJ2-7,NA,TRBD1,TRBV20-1,CSAPTTGSYEQYF,TGCAGTGCTCCGACGACAGGGTCTTACGAGCAGTACTTC
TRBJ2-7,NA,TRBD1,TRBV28,CASSPHQTGGYEQYF,TGTGCCAGCAGCCCCCATCAGACAGGGGGGTACGAGCAGTACTTC
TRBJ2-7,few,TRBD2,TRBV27,CASTFSGDRTYEQYF,TGTGCCAGCACCTTCAGCGGGGATCGGACCTACGAGCAGTACTTC
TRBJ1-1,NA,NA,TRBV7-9,CASSSRDSFEAFF,TGTGCCAGCAGCTCCCGGGACTCTTTTGAAGCTTTCTTT
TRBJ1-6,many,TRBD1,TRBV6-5,CASSYSQGANSPLHF,TGTGCCAGCAGTTACTCGCAGGGGGCGAATTCACCCCTCCACTTT
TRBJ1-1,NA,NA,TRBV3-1,CASSQVTLIGRANTEAFF,TGTGCCAGCAGCCAAGTAACCCTCATCGGGAGGGCGAACACTGAAGCTTTCTTT
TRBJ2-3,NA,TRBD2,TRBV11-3,CASSRSPLAGGPTDTQYF,TGTGCCAGCAGTCGATCCCCGCTAGCGGGAGGGCCCACAGATACGCAGTATTTT
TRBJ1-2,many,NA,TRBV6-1,CASSTWALTGNYGYTF,TGTGCCAGCAGCACCTGGGCGCTAACAGGGAACTATGGCTACACCTTC
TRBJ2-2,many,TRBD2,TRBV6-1,CASQGGSLGGTGELFF,TGTGCCAGCCAGGGCGGGAGCCTTGGGGGAACCGGGGAGCTGTTTTTT
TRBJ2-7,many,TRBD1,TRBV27,CASTLTGGMHEQYF,TGTGCCAGCACCCTGACAGGGGGCATGCACGAGCAGTACTTC
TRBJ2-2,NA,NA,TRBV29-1,CSVEDLEGGTGELFF,TGCAGCGTTGAAGATTTGGAAGGGGGCACCGGGGAGCTGTTTTTT
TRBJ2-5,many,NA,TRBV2,CASSHLAGQYF,TGTGCCAGCTCGCACCTCGCGGGCCAGTACTTC
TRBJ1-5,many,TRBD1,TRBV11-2,CASSKTGEGQPQHF,TGTGCCAGCAGCAAGACAGGGGAAGGTCAGCCCCAGCATTTT
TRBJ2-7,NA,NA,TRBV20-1,CSATIADEGGEQYF,TGCAGTGCTACCATAGCGGACGAAGGAGGCGAGCAGTACTTC
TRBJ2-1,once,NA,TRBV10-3,CAITSGGLSSSYNEQFF,TGTGCCATCACCAGTGGTGGACTATCTAGCTCCTACAATGAGCAGTTCTTC
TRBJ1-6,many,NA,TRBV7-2,CASSLVQFNSPLHF,TGTGCCAGCAGCTTAGTACAGTTTAATTCACCCCTCCACTTT
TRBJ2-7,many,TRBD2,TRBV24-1,CATSDSGAGYEQYF,TGTGCCACCAGTGACTCGGGAGCGGGATACGAGCAGTACTTC
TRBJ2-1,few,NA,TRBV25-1,CASDPGRATYNEQFF,TGTGCCAGCGACCCGGGACGGGCCACCTACAATGAGCAGTTCTTC
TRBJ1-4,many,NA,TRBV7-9,CASSLAGTSEKLFF,TGTGCCAGCAGCTTAGCTGGGACATCCGAAAAACTGTTTTTT
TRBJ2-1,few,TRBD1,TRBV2,CASSARDSSYNEQFF,TGTGCCAGCAGTGCCCGGGACAGCTCCTACAATGAGCAGTTCTTC
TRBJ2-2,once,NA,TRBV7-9,CASSRGGAGTGELLF,TGTGCCAGCAGCCGAGGGGGTGCGGGCACCGGGGAGCTGCTTTTT
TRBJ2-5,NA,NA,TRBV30,CAWSYSGTPQETQYF,TGTGCCTGGAGTTACTCCGGGACCCCACAAGAGACCCAGTACTTC